The clone carrying this T cell receptor beta chain was seen a single time. Per the original methods: Researchers report that nucleated cell counts were estimated from reference gene primer amplification. Assay used: immunoSEQ multiplex PCR; TCRdb lists only in-frame clones, some missing. D and trimming were read from the DNA, whereas the V and J calls and clone size are those reported in that table. The table includes approximately 150,000 clones, roughly four fifths detected once. CDR1 is LNHNV and CDR2 is YYDKDF in the germline V gene (reference sequence). The length of the CDR3 is 16 residues. Trimming removed 2 bases from V and 3 bases from J; junction bases left unmatched: 7. This sample is drawn from a study of blood T cell repertoires in COVID-19. Background on the study: Specimens from acute and convalescent COVID-19 originated in the United States, Italy and Spain. Nucleic acid was either cDNA or gDNA, and it came from T cells, B-cell-depleted T cells, or PBMCs.

The source material was peripheral blood. The sequence was collected from a human donor with acute or convalescent COVID-19. The donor label of this sample is uncertain. This chain links TRBV15 with TRBJ1-5, with 7 positions matching TRBD1. In DNA form, the CDR3 reads TGTGCCACCAGCAGATCACAGGGACAGTACAATCAGCCCCAGCATTTT. Translation: CATSRSQGQYNQPQHF.